These 30 T cell receptor beta chains share one sample of origin, sequenced in a study of shared clonotypes between healthy human individuals. The method was immunoSEQ multiplex PCR; TCRdb's version includes in-frame clones alone and lacks a portion of them. Of 2 million to 2.5 million clones in the sample, more than 80% were seen once. The sample comprised naive CD4+ T cells from PBMCs. Subset reported: CD45RA+ positively selected. The receptors stem from a man aged 18 to 35 in good health. Some clones in this sample may be carry-over from other donors' samples.

This clone was seen only once. The chain uses TRBV5-4 and TRBJ2-5; TRBD1 matches 8 bases. The CDR3 is 16 amino acids. V dropped 3 bases and J dropped 5; count of bases not matched to a gene: 12. Per the germline V gene, CDR1 is SGHNT and CDR2 is YYREEE (reference sequence). Here the CDR3 reads CASSSDRDRFLETQYF. In DNA, the CDR3 is TGTGCCAGCAGCTCGGACCGGGACAGGTTTCTGGAGACCCAGTACTTC.

This sequence joins TRBV6-6 and TRBJ2-7; TRBD2 might be the D (6 bases). Per germline, CDR1 MNHNY and CDR2 SVGAGI (reference sequence). This CDR3 is built from 14 residues. Trimming removed 2 bases from V and 2 bases from J, with 10 bases in between. CDR3: CASSYRGTAYEQYF. CDR3 in DNA: TGTGCCAGCAGTTACCGAGGGACTGCCTACGAGCAGTACTTC.

The V call is TRBV2, the J call TRBJ2-1; D is perhaps TRBD2 (6 bases). This CDR3 region has 14 residues. From germline, CDR1 is SNHLY and CDR2 FYNNEI. Trimming shortened V by 6 bases and J by 7 bases, and 16 bases separated the two germline ends. CDR3 protein: CASSPGVHMNEQFF. The CDR3 bases are TGTGCCAGCAGCCCGGGAGTACATATGAATGAGCAGTTCTTC.

This chain uses TRBV2 with TRBJ2-2; no firm D call. The CDR3 runs 14 residues. Trimming cost V 7 bases and J 4 bases, with 13 bases left between them. The V gene's germline CDR1 is SNHLY and CDR2 FYNNEI. The CDR3 DNA reads TGTGCCAGCACGATGGAATGGGGCACCGGGGAGCTGTTTTTT. As protein: CASTMEWGTGELFF. Full variable domain (outside the CDR3, taken from reference TRBV2 and TRBJ2-2): EPEVTQTPSHQVTQMGQEVILRCVPISNHLYFYWYRQILGQKVEFLVSFYNNEISEKSEIFDDQFSVERPDGSNFTLKIRSTKLEDSAMYFCASTMEWGTGELFFGEGSRLTVL.

The chain carries TRBV28 and TRBJ2-7; TRBD2 matches 11 bases. Per the germline V gene, CDR1 is MDHEN and CDR2 is SYDVKM. V trimming: 8 bases; J trimming: 3 bases; junction bases outside the gene matches: 6. The CDR3 covers 14 residues. In nucleotides, the CDR3 is TGTGCCAGCTTGAGACTAGCGGGATTCTACGAGCAGTACTTC. Translation: CASLRLAGFYEQYF.

This sequence joins TRBV9 and TRBJ2-6, with 12 bases identical to TRBD1. The germline V gene has CDR1 SGDLS and CDR2 YYNGEE. V shed 4 bases, J shed 3 bases, and the junction held 11 bases outside the gene matches. The length of the CDR3 is 19 residues. This chain's CDR3 is CASSPTTGQGAGGANVLTF. The CDR3 nucleotides are TGTGCCAGCAGCCCCACCACGGGACAGGGGGCTGGTGGGGCCAACGTCCTGACTTTC. Full variable domain (rest looked up from reference TRBV9 and TRBJ2-6): DSGVTQTPKHLITATGQRVTLRCSPRSGDLSVYWYQQSLDQGLQFLIQYYNGEERAKGNILERFSAQQFPDLHSELNLSSLELGDSALYFCASSPTTGQGAGGANVLTFGAGSRLTVL.

This sequence joins TRBV28 and TRBJ1-2; TRBD1 matches 8 bases. From germline, CDR1 is MDHEN and CDR2 SYDVKM. The CDR3 runs to 15 residues. Trimming removed 6 bases from V and 4 bases from J; junction bases left unmatched: 10. The CDR3 DNA reads as TGTGCCAGCAGCTGGGGGACAGGACATTCCTATGGCTACACCTTC. Protein: CASSWGTGHSYGYTF.

The chain combines TRBV25-1 with TRBJ1-1; maybe TRBD1 (6 bases). V was pared by 5 bases and J by 7 bases, with 17 bases between. The CDR3 has 14 residues. The germline V gene encodes CDR1 MGHDK and CDR2 SYGVNS. Here the CDR3 DNA reads TGTGCCAGCAGTACAGGGCGTTTGGGGAGTGAAGCTTTCTTT. This translates into CASSTGRLGSEAFF. The full variable domain, in which reference TRBV25-1 and TRBJ1-1 provide the parts outside the CDR3, is EADIYQTPRYLVIGTGKKITLECSQTMGHDKMYWYQQDPGMELHLIHYSYGVNSTEKGDLSSESTVSRIRTEHFPLTLESARPSHTSQYLCASSTGRLGSEAFFGQGTRLTVV.

This chain connects TRBV14 to TRBJ2-3; 8 nucleotides align to TRBD2. CDR3 length equals 15 residues. Germline values: CDR1 SGHDN, CDR2 FVKESK. V shed 2 bases and J 3 bases; nucleotides not matched to a gene: 4. CDR3 sequence: CASSQQLAATDTQYF. CDR3 DNA: TGTGCCAGCAGCCAACAACTAGCGGCGACAGATACGCAGTATTTT.

With respect to this clone: The same CDR3 also results from other DNA sequences found in this sample. The gene calls are TRBV9 and TRBJ1-1; no clear D gene. Germline V lookup: CDR1 SGDLS, CDR2 YYNGEE. V lost 0 bases to trimming and J lost 0 bases, with 6 bases between them. The CDR3 runs to 14 residues. The CDR3 loop is CASSVGGMNTEAFF. Here the CDR3 DNA reads TGTGCCAGCAGCGTAGGGGGAATGAACACTGAAGCTTTCTTT. The full variable domain, in which reference TRBV9 and TRBJ1-1 provide the parts outside the CDR3, is DSGVTQTPKHLITATGQRVTLRCSPRSGDLSVYWYQQSLDQGLQFLIQYYNGEERAKGNILERFSAQQFPDLHSELNLSSLELGDSALYFCASSVGGMNTEAFFGQGTRLTVV.

The chain joins TRBV29-1 to TRBJ2-7; TRBD2 matches 9 bases. CDR1 SQVTM and CDR2 ANQGSEA come from the germline V gene. The CDR3 covers 13 residues. V shed 4 bases and J 4 bases; nucleotides not matched to a gene: 5. CDR3 loop: CSVGLAERYEQYF. The CDR3 DNA sequence: TGCAGCGTTGGACTAGCGGAGAGATACGAGCAGTACTTC.

The V call is TRBV6-5, the J call TRBJ2-1; the D gene is possibly TRBD1 (7 bases). The CDR3 covers 15 residues. Germline V gives CDR1 MNHEY, CDR2 SVGAGI. Trimming cost V 4 bases and J 2 bases, with 12 bases left between them. CDR3 region: CASSFRGTAYNEQFF. The CDR3 region has the DNA TGTGCCAGCAGTTTTCGCGGGACAGCCTACAATGAGCAGTTCTTC.

V usage is TRBV7-9 and J usage is TRBJ1-2, with a tentative D call TRBD1 (5 bases). The CDR3 is 13 residues long. V shed 6 bases and J shed 4 bases, with 12 bases lying between them. Germline V gene data show CDR1 as SEHNR and CDR2 as FQNEAQ (reference sequence). Here the CDR3 DNA reads TGTGCCAGCAGTCTCGGGACGGTCTATGGCTACACCTTC. This translates into CASSLGTVYGYTF. Full variable domain (outside the CDR3, taken from reference TRBV7-9 and TRBJ1-2): DTGVSQNPRHKITKRGQNVTFRCDPISEHNRLYWYRQTLGQGPEFLTYFQNEAQLEKSRLLSDRFSAERPKGSFSTLEIQRTEQGDSAMYLCASSLGTVYGYTFGSGTRLTVV.

The rearrangement uses TRBV5-1 and TRBJ2-2, with 12 bases fitting TRBD1. V shed 9 bases and J 5 bases; nucleotides not matched to a gene: 5. This CDR3 has 14 amino acids. Per germline, CDR1 SGHRS and CDR2 YFSETQ. This CDR3 is CATGTGGVTGELFF. As DNA, the CDR3 is TGCGCCACGGGGACAGGGGGCGTGACCGGGGAGCTGTTTTTT.

This rearrangement joins TRBV27 to TRBJ1-3, with D possibly being TRBD1 (6 bases). Trimming cost V 8 bases and J 0 bases, with 11 bases left between them. The CDR3 loop spans 14 amino acids. Germline CDR1 and CDR2: MNHEY and SMNVEV (reference sequence). CDR3: CASSDSYSGNTIYF. CDR3 bases: TGTGCCAGCTCGGACAGTTACTCTGGAAACACCATATATTTT.

This clone is a singleton in its sample. The chain has TRBV18 and TRBJ2-7, with D unclear. The germline V gene encodes CDR1 KGHSH and CDR2 LQKENI. V lost 2 bases to trimming and J lost 6 bases, with 11 bases between them. This CDR3 is 13 amino acids long. The CDR3 bases are TGTGCCAGCTCACCAACGACCGTCCTCGAGCAGTACTTC. This sequence encodes CASSPTTVLEQYF.

The V and J genes are TRBV5-1 and TRBJ1-2, with D unclear. Germline-derived CDR1 and CDR2 are SGHRS and YFSETQ. This CDR3 is built from 16 residues. Trimming removed 0 bases from V and 14 bases from J, with 26 bases in between. The CDR3 region has the DNA TGCGCCAGCAGCTTGGCCCCCGGCCGTTGGGCTCCGACCTCTACCTTC. Translation gives CASSLAPGRWAPTSTF.

This chain joins TRBV10-1 and TRBJ2-3; D uncertain. Germline lookup yields CDR1 WNHNN and CDR2 SYGVQD (reference sequence). This CDR3 is 13 amino acids long. The germline V and J ends were trimmed by 5 bases and 5 bases, with 11 bases remaining between them. CDR3 sequence reads: CASSPEPQDTQYF. In nucleotides, the CDR3 is TGCGCCAGCAGTCCAGAACCCCAAGATACGCAGTATTTT.

In this sample, this clone turned up once. The chain combines TRBV4-3 with TRBJ2-7; TRBD2 might be the D (6 bases). The V gene lost 5 bases and the J gene lost 3 bases, with 14 bases spanning the gap. CDR1 LGHNA and CDR2 YSLEER come from the germline V gene. The CDR3 loop spans 14 amino acids. The CDR3 here is CASSMGGRDYEQYF. The DNA for the CDR3 is TGCGCCAGCAGCATGGGAGGCAGAGACTACGAGCAGTACTTC.

The V gene is TRBV29-1, the J gene TRBJ2-7; D is ambiguous. There are 13 residues in the CDR3. Germline values: CDR1 SQVTM, CDR2 ANQGSEA. Trimming shortened V by 2 bases and J by 2 bases, and 10 bases separated the two germline ends. The CDR3 region is CSVELASPYEQYF. The CDR3 nucleotides read TGCAGCGTTGAATTGGCATCCCCCTACGAGCAGTACTTC.

Regarding this clone: The sample contains more than one DNA sequence encoding this CDR3. The chain has TRBV7-2 and TRBJ2-5; perhaps D is TRBD1 or TRBD2 (5 bases each). The CDR3 runs 13 residues. Germline CDR1 and CDR2: SGHTA and FQGNSA. The germline V and J ends were trimmed by 4 bases and 3 bases, with 9 bases remaining between them. This CDR3 is CASSSGPEETQYF. CDR3 in DNA: TGTGCCAGCAGCTCGGGGCCGGAAGAGACCCAGTACTTC.

This clone was recorded once. This sequence joins TRBV5-1 and TRBJ1-6; the D is unclear. Deletions cut 3 bases from V and 9 bases from J, with 10 bases between. CDR1 is SGHRS, CDR2 YFSETQ, per germline. CDR3 length equals 13 residues. CDR3 amino acids: CASSYGVGSPLHF. The CDR3 bases are TGCGCCAGCAGCTATGGTGTAGGTTCACCCCTCCACTTT.

The V gene is TRBV2, the J gene TRBJ2-1, with TRBD1 identical over 8 bases. The junction had 10 bases not matched to a gene; V was cut back by 3 bases and J by 3 bases. CDR1 is SNHLY, CDR2 FYNNEI, per germline. This CDR3 spans 17 amino acids. CDR3 protein: CASSEIARGRLYNEQFF. The CDR3 DNA follows: TGTGCCAGCAGTGAGATTGCCAGGGGGCGCCTCTACAATGAGCAGTTCTTC.

This clone was picked up one time. The rearrangement links TRBV6-6 to TRBJ2-2, with unresolved D. CDR3 length: 12 amino acids. The V end was cut by 2 bases, the J end by 6 bases, with 4 bases between. In germline, CDR1 is MNHNY, CDR2 SVGAGI (reference sequence). CDR3 protein: CASSYGSGELFF. As DNA, the CDR3 is TGTGCCAGCAGTTACGGGTCCGGGGAGCTGTTTTTT.

This sequence joins TRBV4-2 and TRBJ2-3, with 8 positions matching TRBD2. This CDR3 has 16 amino acids. Germline values: CDR1 LGHNA, CDR2 YNFKEQ. Trimming removed 3 bases from V and 6 bases from J; junction bases left unmatched: 11. Written as DNA, the CDR3 is TGTGCCAGCAGCCAGCAACTTAGCGGGATGGGGGATACGCAGTATTTT. Residues: CASSQQLSGMGDTQYF.

On this clone itself: The sample contains more than one DNA sequence encoding this CDR3. V gene TRBV7-2 combines with J gene TRBJ2-3; D is uncertain. The CDR3 is made up of 14 amino acids. Germline assignment: CDR1 SGHTA and CDR2 FQGNSA. V lost 5 bases and J lost 2, with 11 bases in between. Here the CDR3 reads CASSPSGLTDTQYF. CDR3 bases: TGTGCCAGCAGCCCCTCCGGGCTCACAGATACGCAGTATTTT. The full variable domain, its missing parts supplied by reference TRBV7-2 and TRBJ2-3, is GAGVSQSPSNKVTEKGKDVELRCDPISGHTALYWYRQSLGQGLEFLIYFQGNSAPDKSGLPSDRFSAERTGGSVSTLTIQRTQQEDSAVYLCASSPSGLTDTQYFGPGTRLTVL.

The rearrangement joins TRBV30 to TRBJ2-2, with no clear D. CDR3 length: 14 amino acids. Germline CDR1 reads GTSNPN; CDR2 reads SVGIG (reference sequence). Deletions cut 1 base from V and 0 bases from J, with 6 bases between. CDR3 region: CAWSGSANTGELFF. The CDR3 DNA is TGTGCCTGGAGTGGGTCAGCGAACACCGGGGAGCTGTTTTTT.

The count of this clone is one. J is TRBJ2-1 and V is TRBV2, with unresolved D. V shed 6 bases and J shed 4 bases, with 7 bases lying between them. The CDR3 has 12 amino acids. Germline assignment: CDR1 SNHLY and CDR2 FYNNEI. Here the CDR3 DNA reads TGTGCCAGCAGGCAGGAATACAATGAGCAGTTCTTC. This codes for CASRQEYNEQFF.

This chain joins TRBV9 and TRBJ2-3; D perhaps matches TRBD2 (6 bases). V shed 3 bases and J shed 0 bases, with 14 bases lying between them. CDR3 length equals 16 residues. Looked up from germline, CDR1 is SGDLS and CDR2 is YYNGEE. As DNA, the CDR3 is TGTGCCAGCAGCGCCCCTAGCGCTATTAGCACAGATACGCAGTATTTT. Its translation is CASSAPSAISTDTQYF.

The chain employs TRBV27 and TRBJ2-1; TRBD2 is a possible D gene (6 bases). In germline, CDR1 is MNHEY, CDR2 SMNVEV (reference sequence). The length of the CDR3 is 18 residues. V gave up 4 bases and J gave up 4 bases, with 23 bases separating them. The chain's CDR3 is CASSSHRGDSVRYNEQFF. CDR3 in DNA: TGTGCCAGCAGTTCCCACCGCGGGGACTCCGTCCGATACAATGAGCAGTTCTTC.